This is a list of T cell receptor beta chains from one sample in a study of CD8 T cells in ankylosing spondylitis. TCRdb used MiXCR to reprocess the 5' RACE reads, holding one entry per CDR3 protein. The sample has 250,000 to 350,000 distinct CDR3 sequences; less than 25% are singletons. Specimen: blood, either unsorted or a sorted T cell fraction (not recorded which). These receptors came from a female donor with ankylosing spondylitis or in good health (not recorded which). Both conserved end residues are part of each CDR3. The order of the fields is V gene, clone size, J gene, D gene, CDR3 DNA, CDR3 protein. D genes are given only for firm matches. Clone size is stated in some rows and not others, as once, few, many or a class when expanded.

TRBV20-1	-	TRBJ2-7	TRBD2	TGCAGTGCGAAGGGACTAGCGGGGGATCTCTACGAGCAGTACTTC	CSAKGLAGDLYEQYF
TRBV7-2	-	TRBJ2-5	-	TGTGCCAGCAGCCCCACTGAGGTGGAATGGGAGACCCAGTACTTC	CASSPTEVEWETQYF
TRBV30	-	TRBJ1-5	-	TGTGCCTGGAGTGTAAAGGGTAATCAGCCCCAGCATTTT	CAWSVKGNQPQHF
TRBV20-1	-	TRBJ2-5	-	TGCAGTGCTAGAGTGACGGGGACTCAAGAGACCCAGTACTTC	CSARVTGTQETQYF
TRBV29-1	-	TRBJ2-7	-	TGCAGCGTTGAAGCCCGGAGGGCGGGGATGTACGAGCAGTACTTC	CSVEARRAGMYEQYF
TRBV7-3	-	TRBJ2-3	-	TGTGCCAGCAGCTTAAGTGGGACAACAGATACGCAGTATTTT	CASSLSGTTDTQYF
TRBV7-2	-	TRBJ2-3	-	TGTGCCAGCAGCTTAGTGGAAGATACGCAGTATTTT	CASSLVEDTQYF
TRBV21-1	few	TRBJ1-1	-	TGTGCCAGCCCAGGATTGGGTGGCACTGAAGCTTTCTTT	CASPGLGGTEAFF
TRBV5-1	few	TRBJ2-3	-	TGCGCCAGCAGAACCCTGGACAATGCTGCGATCGATACGCAGTATTTT	CASRTLDNAAIDTQYF
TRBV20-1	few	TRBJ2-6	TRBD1	TGCAGTGCCGGGACAGCTGGGGCCAACGTCCTGACTTTC	CSAGTAGANVLTF
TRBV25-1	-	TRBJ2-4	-	TGTGCCAGCAGTGAATCTGGGAATCTGGACATTCAGTACTTC	CASSESGNLDIQYF
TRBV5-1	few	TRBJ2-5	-	TGCGCCAGCAGCCCCCGGCAGGGGGGATCCCAAGAGACCCAGTACTTC	CASSPRQGGSQETQYF
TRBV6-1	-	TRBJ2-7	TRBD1	TGTGCCAGCAGTGTTCAGGGGGCATCAGACGAGCAGTACTTC	CASSVQGASDEQYF
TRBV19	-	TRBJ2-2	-	TGTGCCAGTAGTATCGGGACGGGCAACACCGGGGAGCTGTTTTTT	CASSIGTGNTGELFF
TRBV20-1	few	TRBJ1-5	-	TGCAGTGCTAGAGTTCCCCTACATAGCAATCAGCCCCAGCATTTT	CSARVPLHSNQPQHF
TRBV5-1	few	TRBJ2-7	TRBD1	TGCGCCAGCAGCTTTACAGGGGAAATAGGCGAGCAGTACTTC	CASSFTGEIGEQYF
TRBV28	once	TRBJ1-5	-	TGTGCCAGCAGTACAGACCGGGGCCCCAATCAGCCCCAGCATTTT	CASSTDRGPNQPQHF
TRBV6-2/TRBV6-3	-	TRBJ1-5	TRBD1	TGTGCCAGCAGGTGGACAGGGGGTAAGCCCCAGCATTTT	CASRWTGGKPQHF
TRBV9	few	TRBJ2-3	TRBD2	TGTGCCAGCAGCTCCCGGACTAGCGGGAGGGCTAGCACAGATACGCAGTATTTT	CASSSRTSGRASTDTQYF
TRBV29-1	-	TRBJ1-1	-	TGCAGCGCCGCGATCCAGGGCACTGAAGCTTTCTTT	CSAAIQGTEAFF
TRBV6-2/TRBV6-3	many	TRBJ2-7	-	TGTGCCAGCATCCGAGACAAGCCGTACGAGCAGTACTTC	CASIRDKPYEQYF
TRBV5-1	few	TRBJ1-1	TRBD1	TGCGCCAGCGGCCGGGGACAGGCAGTGGACACTGAAGCTTTCTTT	CASGRGQAVDTEAFF
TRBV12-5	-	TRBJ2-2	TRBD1	TGTGCTAGTGGTCAGGGACAGGGGGCGAACACCGGGGAGCTGTTTTTT	CASGQGQGANTGELFF
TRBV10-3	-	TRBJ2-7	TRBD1	TGTGCCATCAACTCCCAGGGGGGACAGGGTAGCCACGAGCAGTACTTC	CAINSQGGQGSHEQYF
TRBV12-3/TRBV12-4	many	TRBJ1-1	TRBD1	TGTGCCAGCAGTTCCGGGACAGCGAACACTGAAGCTTTCTTT	CASSSGTANTEAFF
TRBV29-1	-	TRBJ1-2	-	TGCAGCGTTGAAGACCGAGGGTATTATGGCTACACCTTC	CSVEDRGYYGYTF
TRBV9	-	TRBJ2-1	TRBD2	TGTGCCAGCAGCCAGGAGGCTAGCGGGACTTACAATGAGCAGTTCTTC	CASSQEASGTYNEQFF
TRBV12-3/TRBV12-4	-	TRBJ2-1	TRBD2	TGTGCCAGCAGAAGTCTAGCGGGAGCCTCCCTTTCCTACAATGAGCAGTTCTTC	CASRSLAGASLSYNEQFF
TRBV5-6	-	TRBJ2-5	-	TGTGCCAGCAGCTTCGTAGGAGGGGGGTACCAAGAGACCCAGTACTTC	CASSFVGGGYQETQYF
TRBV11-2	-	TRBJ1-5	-	TGTGCCAGCAGCCCGACAAATAGCAATCAGCCCCAGCATTTT	CASSPTNSNQPQHF
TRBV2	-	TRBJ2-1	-	TGTGCCAGCAGTTTGACTCGGTTCAATGAGCAGTTCTTC	CASSLTRFNEQFF
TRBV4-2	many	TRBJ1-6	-	TGTGCCAGCAGCCAAGAAGGAGGACGGCTTACCCTCTTTAATTCACCCCTCCACTTT	CASSQEGGRLTLFNSPLHF
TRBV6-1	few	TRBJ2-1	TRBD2	TGTGCCAGCAGTCGGACTAGCGGGATTAATGAGCAGTTCTTC	CASSRTSGINEQFF
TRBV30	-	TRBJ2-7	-	TGTGCCTGGAGTGAAGGAAACTCCTACGAGCAGTACTTC	CAWSEGNSYEQYF
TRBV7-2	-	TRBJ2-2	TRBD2	TGTGCCAGCAGCTTATTTGGGACTACGCCCCCCGGGGAGCTGTTTTTT	CASSLFGTTPPGELFF
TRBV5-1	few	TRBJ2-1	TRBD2	TGCGCCAGCAGCTTGACCGGGACTAGCGGGAGGAGGAATGAGCAGTTCTTC	CASSLTGTSGRRNEQFF
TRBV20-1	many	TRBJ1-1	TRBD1	TGCAGTGCTTTCGCAGGGGGCGGCAGCCGGAACACTGAAGCTTTCTTT	CSAFAGGGSRNTEAFF
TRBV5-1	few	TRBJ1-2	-	TGCGCCACCTCACCAACGGGACGCAACTATGGCTACACCTTC	CATSPTGRNYGYTF
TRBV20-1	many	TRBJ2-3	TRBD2	TGCAGTGCTAGAGCACTGCTAGCGGGCCCCAACACAGATACGCAGTATTTT	CSARALLAGPNTDTQYF
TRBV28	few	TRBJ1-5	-	TGTGCCAGCAGCCAGGGACGACAGCCCCAGCATTTT	CASSQGRQPQHF
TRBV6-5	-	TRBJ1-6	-	TGTGCCAGCAGTTACTCACGGGGGGCGAATCCCAATTCACCCCTCCACTTT	CASSYSRGANPNSPLHF
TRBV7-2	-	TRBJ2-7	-	TGTGCCAGCAGCTTAGGTCCCGGGATCTACGAGCAGTACTTC	CASSLGPGIYEQYF
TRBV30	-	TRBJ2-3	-	TGTGCCTGGAGTCTGGTGGATACGCAGTATTTT	CAWSLVDTQYF
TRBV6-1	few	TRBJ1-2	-	TGTGCCAGCACCCTCAGTGGGGGTAACTATGGCTACACCTTC	CASTLSGGNYGYTF
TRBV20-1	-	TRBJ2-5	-	TGCAGTGCTAGAGATCTTGCGGAGACCCAGTACTTC	CSARDLAETQYF
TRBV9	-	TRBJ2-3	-	TGTGCCAGCAGCGACGCCTCTTGGGGAGATACGCAGTATTTT	CASSDASWGDTQYF
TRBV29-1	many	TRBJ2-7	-	TGCAGCGTTGGCAGAGCCTACGAGCAGTACTTC	CSVGRAYEQYF
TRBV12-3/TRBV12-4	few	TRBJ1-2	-	TGTGCCAGCAGTGTAGGGATTCCGGGGTATGGCTACACCTTC	CASSVGIPGYGYTF
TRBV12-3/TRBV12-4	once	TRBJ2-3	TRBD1	TGTGCCAGCAGAGGACAGGTTAGCACAGATGCGCAGTATTTT	CASRGQVSTDAQYF
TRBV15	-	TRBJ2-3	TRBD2	TGTGCCACCAGCAGCCGGAGGACTAGCCGCAGCACAGATACGCAGTATTTT	CATSSRRTSRSTDTQYF